Listed here are 15 T cell receptor beta chains from one sample, sequenced in a study of radiotherapy plus CTLA-4 blockade in lung cancer. Only in-frame clones appear in the TCRdb table, and some are missing; sequencing was by immunoSEQ multiplex PCR. In the table there are roughly 24,000 clones, about 76% of which are singletons. The specimen comprised peripheral blood, sampled from a patient treated with radiotherapy plus ipilimumab. The receptors shown here come from a human donor with non-small cell lung cancer that progressed on radiotherapy plus ipilimumab.

In this sample, this clone turned up a few times. This chain's CDR3 is CASSLFLGPSILYGYTF. The CDR3 DNA reads as TGTGCCAGCAGCTTGTTTTTGGGGCCGTCGATCCTTTATGGCTACACCTTC. V is TRBV5-4 and J is TRBJ1-2; the D gene is possibly TRBD1 (5 bases). Germline V gene data show CDR1 as SGHNT and CDR2 as YYREEE (reference sequence). V was trimmed by 1 base and J by 5 bases, leaving 21 bases between them. The CDR3 spans 17 residues.

The V call is TRBV6-6, the J call TRBJ1-1; TRBD1 might be the D (5 bases). The germline CDR1 and CDR2 sequences are MNHNY and SVGAGI (reference sequence). The germline V and J ends were trimmed by 6 bases and 1 base, with 15 bases remaining between them. The CDR3 length is 15 residues. The CDR3 loop is CASRIDGTWNTEAFF. In DNA, the CDR3 is TGTGCCAGCAGAATAGATGGGACGTGGAACACTGAAGCTTTCTTT.

The chain couples TRBV10-3 to TRBJ1-2; D is undetermined. Germline assignment: CDR1 ENHRY and CDR2 SYGVKD. Trimming removed 0 bases from V and 8 bases from J, with 10 bases in between. This CDR3 spans 13 amino acids. The CDR3 DNA reads TGTGCCATCAGTGAGTCGACCGGGTCGGGCTACACCTTC. The encoded protein is CAISESTGSGYTF.

About this clone: Compared with germline, one end of the junction differs, possibly owing to a read error. The chain couples TRBV7-7 to TRBJ2-1; 7 bases match TRBD2. Germline CDR1 and CDR2: SSHAT and FNYEAQ (reference sequence). The CDR3 length is 15 residues. The CDR3: CASSLGTTPYNEQFF. CDR3 nucleotide sequence: TGTGCTAGCAGCTTAGGGACTACTCCCTACAATGAGCAGTTCTTC. The full variable domain, in which reference TRBV7-7 and TRBJ2-1 provide the parts outside the CDR3, is GAGVSQSPRYKVTKRGQDVTLRCDPISSHATLYWYQQALGQGPEFLTYFNYEAQPDKSGLPSDRFSAERPEGSISTLTIQRTEQRDSAMYRCASSLGTTPYNEQFFGPGTRLTVL.

This sequence joins TRBV5-1 and TRBJ1-4; D might be TRBD1 (6 bases). Between the trimmed V and J ends, which lost 4 bases and 5 bases, there was a span of 9 bases. CDR1 and CDR2 (germline): SGHRS, YFSETQ. This CDR3 contains 13 residues. CDR3: CASSLTGNEKLFF. The CDR3 DNA reads TGCGCCAGCAGCCTTACAGGGAATGAAAAACTGTTTTTT.

This chain uses TRBV6-4 with TRBJ2-3, with 11 bases lining up with TRBD2. The V and J ends lost 4 bases and 0 bases, in that order; junction bases with no gene match: 3. The CDR3 covers 16 residues. CDR1 MRHNA and CDR2 SNTAGT come from the germline V gene. This CDR3 reads CASSGGLAGSTDTQYF. DNA of the CDR3: TGTGCCAGCAGTGGCGGACTAGCGGGTAGCACAGATACGCAGTATTTT.

The chain links TRBV7-2 to TRBJ1-2, with D possibly TRBD1 on 6 matching bases. CDR1 is SGHTA, CDR2 FQGNSA, per germline. This CDR3 contains 13 residues. Trimming removed 0 bases at V and 4 bases at J, with 6 bases between. The CDR3 coding sequence is TGTGCCAGCAGCTTAGCGACAGGCTATGGCTACACCTTC. Encoded protein: CASSLATGYGYTF.

This chain uses TRBV20-1 with TRBJ2-5; TRBD2 might be the D (5 bases). The length of the CDR3 is 11 residues. Trimming took off 5 bases at V and 2 bases at J, with 6 bases between the two ends. The germline gives CDR1 DFQATT, CDR2 SNEGSKA (reference sequence). The CDR3 bases are TGCAGTGCTGAGCGGCAAGAGACCCAGTACTTC. This translates into CSAERQETQYF.

The rearrangement uses TRBV2 and TRBJ1-1; no firm D call. This CDR3 is built from 17 residues. The germline gives CDR1 SNHLY, CDR2 FYNNEI. V was pared by 8 bases and J by 0 bases, with 22 bases between. Here the CDR3 reads CASQSLGEDHMNTEAFF. CDR3 coding DNA: TGTGCCAGCCAATCCCTGGGTGAGGATCACATGAACACTGAAGCTTTCTTT.

This clone was picked up one time. The rearrangement joins TRBV6-1 to TRBJ2-3, with 10 bases that match TRBD1. V gave up 3 bases and J gave up 1 base; unmatched junction bases: 4. CDR1 is MNHNS, CDR2 SASEGT, per germline. This CDR3 region has 16 residues. The DNA for the CDR3 is TGTGCCAGCAGTGATTGGGGGACAGGGGGCACAGATACGCAGTATTTT. It is translated as CASSDWGTGGTDTQYF.

This rearrangement joins TRBV13 to TRBJ2-5, with TRBD2 matching 13 bases. The CDR3 covers 20 residues. Germline trimming cut 4 bases from V and 1 base from J; bases unmatched to any gene: 15. The germline V gene has CDR1 PRHDT and CDR2 FYEKMQ (reference sequence). CDR3 sequence reads: CASSSPTSGGRNNLQETQYF. CDR3 bases: TGTGCCAGCAGCTCACCGACTAGCGGGGGGCGTAACAACCTCCAAGAGACCCAGTACTTC.

The sample holds a few counts of this clone. V gene TRBV19 combines with J gene TRBJ2-1, with 11 positions matching TRBD2. This CDR3 spans 15 amino acids. V was pared by 5 bases and J by 6 bases, with 6 bases of the junction left unmatched. From germline, CDR1 is LNHDA and CDR2 SQIVND (reference sequence). The CDR3 is CASSLTSGAGNEQFF. CDR3 nucleotides: TGTGCCAGTAGTCTGACTAGCGGGGCGGGCAATGAGCAGTTCTTC.

The V gene is TRBV6-1, the J gene TRBJ2-1, with D hard to call. Looked up from germline, CDR1 is MNHNS and CDR2 is SASEGT. V was shortened by 6 bases and J by 7 bases, with 19 bases between the two germline ends. This CDR3 is built from 15 residues. The CDR3 region has the DNA TGTGCCAGCAGAATCCGGCCCCGAAATTGGAATGAGCAGTTCTTC. This translates into CASRIRPRNWNEQFF.

This clone has only one observation. The V call is TRBV19, the J call TRBJ2-2; D not certain. V was pared by 6 bases and J by 4 bases, with 12 bases between. Germline CDR1 reads LNHDA; CDR2 reads SQIVND (reference sequence). The CDR3 is made up of 14 amino acids. In DNA form, the CDR3 reads TGTGCCAGTAGCGAACTCGATTTCACCGGGGAGCTGTTTTTT. It specifies CASSELDFTGELFF.

The genes are TRBV6-1 and TRBJ2-6, with 7 bases aligning to TRBD2. Germline CDR1 MNHNS, CDR2 SASEGT. Trimming removed 1 base from V and 0 bases from J; junction bases left unmatched: 15. This CDR3 has 21 amino acids. The CDR3 loop is CASSEGFWTGLRNSGANVLTF. In nucleotides, the CDR3 is TGTGCCAGCAGTGAAGGATTTTGGACGGGACTAAGAAACTCTGGGGCCAACGTCCTGACTTTC.